This T cell receptor beta chain stems from a study of beta chain features in type 1 diabetes. Looking at the study overall: Examined across all samples were about 99,000,000 sorted cells.

The single heparinised draw taken from each donor contained approximately 120 mL of blood on average. Isolation of CD4+ naive, central memory, regulatory and stem cell-like memory cells was achieved by sorting via CD45RO/CCR7/CD25/CD127/CD95/CD27. Since all of the isolated RNA was reverse transcribed, expressed TCRB transcripts were what got sequenced. The protocol was immunoSEQ multiplex PCR, while the TCRdb copy is restricted to in-frame clones and leaves out a portion. The sample comprises roughly 340,000 clones, roughly 13% of which are singletons, and 0.0095% to 0.013% rests with the top ten. On this clone: Its antigen remains unknown.

General study points: Type 1 diabetes patients showed a moderate but significant shortening of TCRB CDR3s in all four CD4+ subsets.

This CDR3 is built from 16 residues. Germline CDR1 and CDR2: MGHDK and SYGVNS. The V and J ends lost 4 bases and 1 base, in that order; junction bases with no gene match: 5. This receptor was obtained from a woman between 18 and 30 years old with type 1 diabetes. The V gene is TRBV25-1, the J gene TRBJ1-1; 11 bases agree with TRBD1. The sequencing input was naive CD4+ T cells from blood. CDR3 loop: CASSVGTGGGNTEAFF. The CDR3, as DNA: TGTGCCAGCAGTGTCGGGACAGGGGGGGGGAACACTGAAGCTTTCTTT.